The 5 T cell receptor beta chains presented below share a single source sample, sequenced in a study of Ad26.COV2.S vaccination and SARS-CoV-2 variants (dated by TCRdb to about 2021). The library was made by the immunoSEQ multiplex PCR assay. Sourced from immuneACCESS, this table was stored by TCRdb with only in-frame sequences that have V and J called. A share of the clones is absent; for the studies checked, an unresolved V gene accounts for under half, and the remainder has no known explanation. The sample table records some 340,000 clones; just under 85% of these occur just once. The ten largest clones take up under 2.5% of the sample. Sample treatment or condition, as interpreted from the label and publication: 19 received Ad26.COV2.S at low or high dose, single or two shots; 5 received placebo; per-sample allocation not given. For vaccine and placebo recipients, the sequenced repertoires came from samples collected on day 63 after the first injection.

Sequencing was performed on peripheral blood, taken in a trial of Ad26.COV2.S vaccine versus placebo. The receptors come from a person between 18 and 60 years old who received the Ad26.COV2.S COVID-19 vaccine or a placebo.

The CDR3 DNA reads as TGTGCCAGCAGCAGTTCCGGGACGGCTGAGACCCAGTACTTC. Its translation: CASSSSGTAETQYF. The chain uses TRBV5-4 and TRBJ2-5; either TRBD1 or TRBD2 may fit D (5 bases each). V shed 4 bases and J shed 5 bases, with 15 bases lying between them. Germline CDR1 SGHNT, CDR2 YYREEE (reference sequence). CDR3 size: 14 residues.

V gene TRBV7-9 combines with J gene TRBJ2-5; no firm D call. V was shortened by 5 bases and J by 5 bases, with 15 bases between the two germline ends. CDR3 length: 14 amino acids. CDR1 SEHNR and CDR2 FQNEAQ come from the germline V gene (reference sequence). The CDR3, as DNA: TGTGCCAGCAGCGTAGGATTCATAACTGAGACCCAGTACTTC. It translates to CASSVGFITETQYF.

The genes are TRBV27 and TRBJ2-1; perhaps TRBD1 as D (6 bases). The germline CDR1 and CDR2 sequences are MNHEY and SMNVEV (reference sequence). V was clipped by 6 bases and J by 8 bases, with 14 bases between them. This CDR3 is 13 amino acids long. CDR3 DNA: TGTGCCAGCAGGGAACAGGGTAGGGATGAGCAGTTCTTC. Translated: CASREQGRDEQFF.

The chain joins TRBV3-1 (or the pseudogene TRBV3-2) to TRBJ1-6, with TRBD1 as a possible D gene (6 bases). Trimming took off 4 bases at V and 4 bases at J, with 14 bases between the two ends. From germline, CDR1 is LGHDT and CDR2 YNNKEL (reference sequence). CDR3 size: 16 residues. CDR3 in DNA: TGTGCCAGCAGCCCTAGAGGGGGTACTTATAATTCACCCCTCCACTTT. Protein product: CASSPRGGTYNSPLHF.

This sequence joins TRBV7-2 and TRBJ2-1; D ambiguous. Germline loops: CDR1 SGHTA, CDR2 FQGNSA. The ends were cut back, 1 base at V and 7 bases at J, with 5 bases in the middle. This CDR3 is built from 12 residues. The DNA of the CDR3 is TGTGCCAGCAGCTTAGGACGTAATGAGCAGTTCTTC. Protein product: CASSLGRNEQFF.